This T cell receptor (beta chain) was found in a study of cytomegalovirus exposure and HLA in healthy donors. Study-wide findings and caveats: The sole available immune exposure information was CMV serostatus. Presence/absence analyses treated sequencing depth as roughly uniform across donors.

Vbeta (60) and Jbeta (13) primers were used in the PCR. This table comes from immunoSEQ multiplex PCR, and its TCRdb copy is limited to in-frame clones, with some not included. The sample shows around 150,000 clones, 80% to 90% of them seen only once. A note on this clone: Its antigen remains unidentified.

The CDR3 has 16 residues. Germline CDR1 MNHNY, CDR2 SVGAGI (reference sequence). V was pared by 0 bases and J by 4 bases, with 16 bases between. This receptor was taken from a man aged 18 to 30 in good health and CMV-seropositive. The chain employs TRBV6-6 and TRBJ2-7; TRBD2 might be the D (5 bases). Input material: PBMCs. The CDR3 DNA sequence: TGTGCCAGCAGTTACTCTTCCCAGGAGGCCGGATACGAGCAGTACTTC. As protein: CASSYSSQEAGYEQYF.